This T cell receptor (beta chain) was documented in a study of siplizumab effects on memory and regulatory T cells. Study-level results: A naive or memory phenotype could not be assigned to roughly 80-97% of the proliferating CD4+ or CD8+ clones. Unstimulated naive T cells seemed to show more diversity than memory cells did, and they also seemed to be among the major contributors to the alloresponse.

Here immunoSEQ multiplex PCR was the method, and the copy in TCRdb shows in-frame clones only, minus some. The sample yields just over 60,000 clones, approximately 79% seen once. Unstimulated TEMRA, naive, memory and effector memory subsets were sequenced in a few donor pairs. Looked up from germline, CDR1 is SNHLY and CDR2 is FYNNEI. There are 12 residues in the CDR3. Deletions cut 4 bases from V and 5 bases from J, with 8 bases between. This clone was seen only a few times. What it recognizes is unknown. The sequenced sample consisted of memory CD4+ T cells sorted from blood. The chain carries TRBV2 and TRBJ2-5; maybe TRBD2 (5 bases). The TCR was taken from a human donor in good health. CDR3 coding DNA: TGTGCCAGCAGTGGGACGGGGGAGACCCAGTACTTC. Its protein product is CASSGTGETQYF.